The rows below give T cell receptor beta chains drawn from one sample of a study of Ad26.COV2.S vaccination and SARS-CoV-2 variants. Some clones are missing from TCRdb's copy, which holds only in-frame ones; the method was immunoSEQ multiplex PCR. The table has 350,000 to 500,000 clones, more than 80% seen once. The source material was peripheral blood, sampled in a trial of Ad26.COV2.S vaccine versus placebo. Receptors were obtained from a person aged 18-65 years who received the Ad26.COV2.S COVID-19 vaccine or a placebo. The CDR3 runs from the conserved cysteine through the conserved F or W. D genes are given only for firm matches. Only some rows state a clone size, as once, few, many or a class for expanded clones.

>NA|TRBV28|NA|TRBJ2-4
TGTGCCAGCAGCACCAACTTTCTAGCCAAAAACATTCAGTACTTC
CASSTNFLAKNIQYF
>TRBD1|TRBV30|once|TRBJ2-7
TGTGCCTGGACTAGGACAGGGAGGAACGAGCAGTACTTC
CAWTRTGRNEQYF
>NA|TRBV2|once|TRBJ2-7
TGTGCCAGCAGAGAAGCCTACGAGCAGTACTTC
CASREAYEQYF
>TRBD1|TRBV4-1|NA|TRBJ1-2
TGCGCCAGCAGGCAAACAGGGGATCGCGGCTACACCTTC
CASRQTGDRGYTF
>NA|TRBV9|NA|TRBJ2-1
TGTGCCAGCAGCGTAGACTACAATGAGCAGTTCTTC
CASSVDYNEQFF
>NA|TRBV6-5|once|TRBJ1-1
TGTGCCAGCAGTTATCAGGGTGGGGGGAACACTGAAGCTTTCTTT
CASSYQGGGNTEAFF
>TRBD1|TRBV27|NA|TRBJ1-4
TGTGCCAGCAGTTCCCAGACAGGGGGCGGCGAAAAACTGTTTTTT
CASSSQTGGGEKLFF
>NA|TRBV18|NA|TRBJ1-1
TGTGCCAGCTCACGAGACAGAGGTCGGGACACTGAAGCTTTCTTT
CASSRDRGRDTEAFF
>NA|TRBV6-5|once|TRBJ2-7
TGTGCCAGCAGTTACCGCATTGGGGGCTACGAGCAGTACTTC
CASSYRIGGYEQYF
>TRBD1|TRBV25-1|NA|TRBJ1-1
TGTGCCAGCAGCCAATCCGGGACAGGCTTAATGAACACTGAAGCTTTCTTT
CASSQSGTGLMNTEAFF
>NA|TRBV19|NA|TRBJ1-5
TGTGCCAGTAGTAATGGGGAGGATCAGCCCCAGCATTTT
CASSNGEDQPQHF
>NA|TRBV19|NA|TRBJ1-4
TGTGCCAGTAGTGGAACATCTACAACTAATGAAAAACTGTTTTTT
CASSGTSTTNEKLFF
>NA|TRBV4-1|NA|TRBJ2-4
TGCGCCAGCAGCCAATGGGCAGGGCGGGAAAACATTCAGTACTTC
CASSQWAGRENIQYF
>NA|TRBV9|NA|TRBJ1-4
TGTGCCAGCAGCCCCAGACAGCAGTTGACAACTAATGAAAAACTGTTTTTT
CASSPRQQLTTNEKLFF
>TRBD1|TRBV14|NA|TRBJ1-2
TGTGCCAGCAGCTTCGACAGGGTCTATGGCTACACCTTC
CASSFDRVYGYTF
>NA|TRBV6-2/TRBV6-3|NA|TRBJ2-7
TGTGCCAGCAGTTCCAAAAACCCAGGTTACACCCTTTACGAGCAGTACTTC
CASSSKNPGYTLYEQYF
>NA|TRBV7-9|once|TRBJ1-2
TGTGCCAGCAGCGCCTTAAGGATAGCTAACTATGGCTACACCTTC
CASSALRIANYGYTF
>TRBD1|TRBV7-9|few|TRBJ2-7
TGTGCCAGCAGCCTCGGACAGGGTCCGGGCTACGAGCAGTACTTC
CASSLGQGPGYEQYF
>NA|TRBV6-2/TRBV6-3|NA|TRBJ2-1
TGTGCCAGCAGCCACGGCGGCCCCTACAATGAGCAGTTCTTC
CASSHGGPYNEQFF
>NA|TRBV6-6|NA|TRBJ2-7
TGTGCCAGCAGCCAATGGCTAGTAGGCTACGAGCAGTACTTC
CASSQWLVGYEQYF